The 9 T cell receptor beta chains presented below share a single source sample, sequenced in a study of blood T cell repertoires in COVID-19. Here immunoSEQ multiplex PCR was the method, and the copy in TCRdb shows in-frame clones only, minus some. The top ten hold around 5.5% of the sample, which has some 230,000 clones, 84% seen once. Sequencing was performed on peripheral blood. These TCRs come from a woman aged 55 to 70 who had recovered from COVID-19.

The CDR3 region is CASSMGLAEETQYF. The CDR3 DNA is TGTGCCAGCAGCATGGGACTAGCGGAAGAGACCCAGTACTTC. The chain couples TRBV11-2 to TRBJ2-5, with 11 bases aligning to TRBD2. The CDR3 extends over 14 amino acids. Trimming cost V 5 bases and J 3 bases; bases outside gene matches: 2. Germline V CDR1 and CDR2: SGHAT, FQNNGV.

The chain is built from TRBV18 and TRBJ2-1, with 10 bases identical to TRBD2. The trim removed 0 bases at V and 7 bases at J, leaving 6 bases unmatched. The CDR3 loop spans 16 amino acids. Per the germline V gene, CDR1 is KGHSH and CDR2 is LQKENI. The CDR3 spells CASSPPQRGGINEQFF. The CDR3 bases are TGTGCCAGCTCACCACCGCAGCGGGGGGGAATAAATGAGCAGTTCTTC.

This sequence joins TRBV18 and TRBJ1-3; D is unclear. The CDR3 is 14 residues long. The ends were cut back, 3 bases at V and 0 bases at J, with 6 bases in the middle. Germline V lookup: CDR1 KGHSH, CDR2 LQKENI. CDR3 coding DNA: TGTGCCAGCTCACCCCCAATCTCTGGAAACACCATATATTTT. Residues: CASSPPISGNTIYF.

The V gene is TRBV6-5, the J gene TRBJ2-2, with TRBD2 identical over 10 bases. Germline lookup yields CDR1 MNHEY and CDR2 SVGAGI. J gave up 7 bases and V 2 bases, and 4 bases lay outside the gene matches. This CDR3 comprises 15 residues. As DNA, the CDR3 is TGTGCCAGCAGTTACCAGCGGGGGGGTAGCGGGGAGCTGTTTTTT. This translates into CASSYQRGGSGELFF.

The chain has TRBV7-3 and TRBJ2-3; D might be TRBD2 (6 bases). The germline CDR1 and CDR2 sequences are SGHTA and FQGTGA. The V end was cut by 6 bases, the J end by 4 bases, with 11 bases between. The CDR3 is 13 amino acids. CDR3 region: CASSPTSSDTQYF. CDR3 coding DNA: TGTGCCAGCAGTCCTACTAGCTCAGATACGCAGTATTTT.

The chain couples TRBV13 to TRBJ2-7; 8 nucleotides line up with TRBD1. V lost 4 bases and J lost 3; bases outside the gene matches: 2. The CDR3 is 13 residues long. In germline, CDR1 is PRHDT, CDR2 FYEKMQ (reference sequence). In DNA form, the CDR3 reads TGTGCCAGCAGCTCCAGGGGGCACTACGAGCAGTACTTC. Its protein product is CASSSRGHYEQYF.

This clone has a count of ten or more. This sample also contains other DNA sequences that code for the same CDR3. J is TRBJ2-3 and V is TRBV11-2; the D is unclear. The V gene's germline CDR1 is SGHAT and CDR2 FQNNGV. The CDR3 sequence is 14 residues long. Trimming took 0 bases from V and 0 from J, leaving 4 bases between them. The CDR3 DNA reads as TGTGCCAGCAGCTTAGATTTAAGCACAGATACGCAGTATTTT. Translating it yields CASSLDLSTDTQYF.

J is TRBJ2-7 and V is TRBV7-9, with 9 nucleotides matching TRBD1. With 0 bases clipped from V and 5 bases from J, the junction kept 11 bases outside the gene matches. Germline CDR1 and CDR2: SEHNR and FQNEAQ (reference sequence). The CDR3 runs to 17 residues. The CDR3 nucleotides are TGTGCCAGCAGCTTAGCGTCGACAGGGGGTCTCCCTCACGAGCAGTACTTC. It yields the protein CASSLASTGGLPHEQYF.

The chain employs TRBV3-1 (or the pseudogene TRBV3-2) and TRBJ1-2; 9 bases line up with TRBD1. Trimming removed 0 bases from V and 9 bases from J; junction bases left unmatched: 11. The CDR3 extends over 16 amino acids. Per germline, CDR1 LGHDT and CDR2 YNNKEL (reference sequence). The CDR3 DNA sequence: TGTGCCAGCAGCCAAGATCTTTACCGCGGGACAGGGAGCTACACCTTC. Translating it yields CASSQDLYRGTGSYTF.